This T cell receptor (beta chain) was obtained from a study of human T cells and chemical hapten exposure. TCRdb redid the calling of the RACE reads with MiXCR, one entry per CDR3 protein. The sample gives about 120,000 distinct CDR3 sequences, around 15% of which show up once; approximately 0.92% is in the top ten. This clonotype showed up many times. Sample time point: patch test 1, 2 weeks after DPC sensitization. Treatment reported: therapeutic diphenylcyclopropenone sensitization with weekly scalp DPC. The CDR3 spans 13 residues. V was trimmed by 3 bases and J by 4 bases, leaving 9 bases between them.

The sequences come from whole blood, collected in connection with sensitization to the hapten diphenylcyclopropenone (DPC). The V and J genes are TRBV12-3 or TRBV12-4 and TRBJ1-2; the D is unclear. This TCR derives from a man between 18 and 29 years old with alopecia areata. Some clones in this sample may be carry-over from other donors' samples. CDR3 region: CASSLTATYGYTF. In DNA, the CDR3 is TGTGCCAGCAGTTTGACGGCAACCTATGGCTACACCTTC.